Each of the 3 T cell receptor beta chains below was sequenced from the same sample in a study of CD8+ T cells in alopecia areata. Reverse transcription of extracted RNA yielded cDNA, which provided the sequencing template. Assay: immunoSEQ multiplex PCR; the TCRdb copy retains only in-frame clones and omits some. This sample yields 65,000 to 90,000 clones, of which roughly 50% are seen a single time; around 5.7% belongs to the top ten. Input material: NKG2D-high CD8+ T cells sorted from blood. Receptors originate from a human donor with alopecia areata.

This chain uses TRBV29-1 with TRBJ2-7; possible D gene TRBD1, 5 bases. The CDR3 has 13 amino acids. V gave up 6 bases and J gave up 5 bases, with 17 bases separating them. Germline values: CDR1 SQVTM, CDR2 ANQGSEA. CDR3 in amino acids: CSVLRVSGHEQYF. CDR3 sequence (DNA): TGCAGCGTCCTCAGGGTCTCAGGCCACGAGCAGTACTTC.

V and J are TRBV10-3 and TRBJ2-7, with D possibly matching TRBD1 (6 bases). Germline CDR1 and CDR2: ENHRY and SYGVKD. The CDR3 totals 14 residues. V lost 2 bases and J 1 base, leaving 9 bases between the germline ends. The CDR3 loop is CAISEAGDSYEQYF. CDR3 bases: TGTGCCATCAGTGAGGCAGGGGATTCCTACGAGCAGTACTTC.

The chain joins TRBV5-1 to TRBJ2-2; D remains unclear. The CDR3 totals 12 residues. Germline values: CDR1 SGHRS, CDR2 YFSETQ. Trimming removed 2 bases from V and 3 bases from J, with 2 bases in between. The DNA of the CDR3 is TGCGCCAGCAGCTTCGACACCGGGGAGCTGTTTTTT. This codes for CASSFDTGELFF.